The clone carrying this T cell receptor (beta chain) was detected once. The sample is drawn from a study of control samples from healthy donors and cancer patients. Only in-frame clones appear in the TCRdb table, and some are missing; sequencing was by immunoSEQ multiplex PCR. The sample records over 30,000 clones, about 88% being singletons. This sequence originates from a woman aged 40 to 50 with lung cancer. Sequencing input: PBMCs.

CDR3 in DNA: TGCGCCAGCAGCCCGGAGGGGAGGAATGAAAAACTGTTTTTT. The encoded protein is CASSPEGRNEKLFF. The gene calls are TRBV5-1 and TRBJ1-4, with D possibly TRBD1 on 5 matching bases. Trimming pared 4 bases from V and 5 bases from J, leaving 12 bases between. CDR3 length: 14 residues. Germline V gene lookup returns CDR1 SGHRS and CDR2 YFSETQ.